The clone carrying this TCR beta chain came up many times. Its target is not known. The data belong to a study of T cell repertoires in cytomegalovirus infection. TCRdb independently ran MiXCR on the reads; one entry per CDR3 protein. This repertoire shows some 800,000 distinct CDR3 sequences, less than 35% found once; its top ten account for around 12%. The germline V and J ends were trimmed by 1 base and 5 bases, with 6 bases remaining between them. The CDR3 contains 13 residues. CDR1 is SGHVS and CDR2 is FNYEAQ in the germline V gene. The source was cultured CD8+ T cells from PBMCs, collected from culture after CMV antigen stimulation. This chain links TRBV7-6 with TRBJ2-1; possibly TRBD2 for D (6 bases). The sequence derives from a human donor in good health (CMV status not recorded). Some clones in this sample may be carry-over from other donors' samples. This chain's CDR3 is CASSLGEDNEQFF. CDR3 DNA sequence: TGTGCCAGCAGCTTAGGGGAGGACAATGAGCAGTTCTTC. Supplemented by reference TRBV7-6 and TRBJ2-1, the full variable domain reads GAGVSQSPRYKVTKRGQDVALRCDPISGHVSLYWYRQALGQGPEFLTYFNYEAQQDKSGLPNDRFSAERPEGSISTLTIQRTEQRDSAMYRCASSLGEDNEQFFGPGTRLTVL.